Listed below are T cell receptor beta chains from one sample, sequenced in a study of regulatory T cells in long-lasting Graves disease. TCRdb ran MiXCR on the multiplex PCR reads and lists one entry per CDR3 protein. The table has about 470,000 distinct CDR3 sequences, roughly 17% seen once. The same sample was also studied in work on T cells in Graves' hyperthyroidism and ophthalmopathy.

The sequencing here drew on peripheral blood mononuclear cells (PBMCs), taken at new diagnosis, from a patient treated with antithyroid drugs. Receptors originate from a man in his forties with Graves disease. The CDR3 runs from the conserved cysteine through the conserved F or W. The D gene is left open where the match is weak. Clone size appears in some rows only: once, few, many, or a class for an expanded clone.

v_call,j_call,d_call,clone_size,cdr3_aa,cdr3_nt
TRBV7-2,TRBJ1-5,NA,many,CASSLVGGNQPQHF,TGTGCCAGCAGTTTGGTGGGTGGCAATCAGCCCCAGCATTTT
TRBV20-1,TRBJ2-3,NA,many,CSANVRKDTQYF,TGCAGTGCTAACGTTAGGAAAGATACGCAGTATTTT
TRBV24-1,TRBJ2-7,NA,many,CATSDRDANYEQYF,TGTGCCACCAGTGATCGGGACGCTAACTACGAGCAGTACTTC
TRBV28,TRBJ1-4,NA,NA,CASSFAGGMHEKLFF,TGTGCCAGCAGTTTCGCAGGCGGGATGCATGAAAAACTGTTTTTT
TRBV2,TRBJ2-2,NA,many,CASSDLEGVTGELFF,TGTGCCAGCAGTGACTTGGAGGGGGTCACCGGGGAGCTGTTTTTT
TRBV7-9,TRBJ2-2,NA,NA,CASSSTGFLTGELFF,TGTGCCAGCAGCTCAACAGGGTTTCTCACCGGGGAGCTGTTTTTT
TRBV5-1,TRBJ2-3,TRBD1,few,CASSLAGTGVDTQYF,TGCGCCAGCAGCTTGGCCGGGACAGGGGTAGATACGCAGTATTTT
TRBV10-2,TRBJ1-5,TRBD1,NA,CASSPGQGATQPQHF,TGCGCCAGCAGTCCCGGACAGGGGGCAACTCAGCCCCAGCATTTT
TRBV20-1,TRBJ2-1,NA,many,CSARLTPSSYNEQFF,TGCAGTGCTAGGTTGACCCCCAGCTCCTACAATGAGCAGTTCTTC
TRBV30,TRBJ1-1,NA,many,CAWSVTNTEAFF,TGTGCCTGGAGTGTAACAAACACTGAAGCTTTCTTT
TRBV14,TRBJ2-1,NA,NA,CASSPFTRGTDEQFF,TGTGCCAGCAGCCCCTTCACAAGAGGGACCGATGAGCAGTTCTTC
TRBV2,TRBJ1-5,NA,many,CASSESGSRNQPQHF,TGTGCCAGCAGTGAATCGGGGAGTAGAAATCAGCCCCAGCATTTT
TRBV10-3,TRBJ2-7,NA,many,CAISGQSYEQYF,TGTGCCATCAGTGGACAATCCTACGAGCAGTACTTC
TRBV2,TRBJ2-7,NA,many,CASKTSGGGEQYF,TGTGCCAGCAAGACGAGTGGGGGTGGCGAGCAGTACTTC
TRBV28,TRBJ2-7,NA,many,CASTNGVGSSYEQYF,TGTGCCAGCACCAACGGCGTGGGGAGCTCCTACGAGCAGTACTTC
TRBV24-1,TRBJ2-1,TRBD2,many,CATSRGLAANEQFF,TGTGCCACCTCTAGGGGACTAGCGGCCAATGAGCAGTTCTTC
TRBV12-3/TRBV12-4,TRBJ1-1,NA,NA,CASNPGHSNTEAFF,TGTGCCAGCAATCCGGGACATTCGAACACTGAAGCTTTCTTT
TRBV2,TRBJ1-1,NA,NA,CASSDSVSNTEAFF,TGTGCCAGCAGTGACTCGGTTTCCAACACTGAAGCTTTCTTT
TRBV28,TRBJ2-2,TRBD1,many,CASSLAGPGGTGELFF,TGTGCCAGCAGTTTAGCTGGGCCAGGGGGTACCGGGGAGCTGTTTTTT
TRBV29-1,TRBJ2-7,NA,NA,CSALGTGDEQYF,TGCAGCGCCTTGGGCACGGGGGACGAGCAGTACTTC
TRBV10-3,TRBJ2-3,TRBD1,many,CAISARGRTDTQYF,TGTGCCATCAGTGCCAGGGGGCGGACTGATACGCAGTATTTT
TRBV28,TRBJ1-3,NA,many,CASTLGQHSGNTIYF,TGTGCCAGCACCTTGGGGCAACACTCTGGAAACACCATATATTTT
TRBV12-5,TRBJ2-1,NA,many,CASGLQLQGPNEQFF,TGTGCTAGTGGTTTACAACTACAGGGACCCAATGAGCAGTTCTTC
TRBV9,TRBJ2-2,NA,NA,CASSVRPKGTGELFF,TGTGCCAGCAGCGTAAGGCCGAAGGGCACCGGGGAGCTGTTTTTT
TRBV7-9,TRBJ2-7,NA,many,CASSWRETYEQYF,TGTGCCAGCAGCTGGCGGGAAACCTACGAGCAGTACTTC
TRBV2,TRBJ2-7,TRBD1,many,CASRKTGGTGEQYF,TGTGCCAGCAGGAAAACAGGGGGAACGGGCGAGCAGTACTTC
TRBV19,TRBJ2-2,NA,NA,CASSMLRNTGELFF,TGTGCCAGTAGTATGCTCAGGAACACCGGGGAGCTGTTTTTT
TRBV28,TRBJ2-3,NA,NA,CANRPARTTDTQYF,TGTGCCAACCGCCCAGCGAGAACGACAGATACGCAGTATTTT
TRBV11-3,TRBJ2-3,NA,many,CASSPRGGTSTDTQYF,TGTGCCAGCAGCCCCCGCGGCGGGACTAGCACAGATACGCAGTATTTT
TRBV6-2/TRBV6-3,TRBJ2-6,NA,NA,CASSDQALSGASVLTF,TGTGCCAGCAGTGATCAAGCCCTCTCTGGGGCCAGCGTCCTGACTTTC
TRBV19,TRBJ2-7,TRBD2,many,CASSRGLAGAYEQYF,TGCGCCAGCAGCCGAGGACTAGCGGGAGCTTACGAGCAGTACTTC
TRBV12-3/TRBV12-4,TRBJ2-5,TRBD2,many,CASSEEGGAGGPLETQYF,TGTGCCAGCAGTGAAGAAGGAGGGGCGGGAGGGCCGTTGGAGACCCAGTACTTC
TRBV12-3/TRBV12-4,TRBJ1-6,TRBD1,few,CASSRDRGRVNSPLHF,TGTGCCAGCAGCCGGGACAGGGGGCGCGTTAATTCACCCCTCCACTTT
TRBV12-3/TRBV12-4,TRBJ2-1,NA,few,CASSRSQGYEQFF,TGTGCCAGCAGTCGATCTCAGGGCTATGAGCAGTTCTTC
TRBV29-1,TRBJ1-1,NA,NA,CSAGQSSATEAFF,TGCAGCGCCGGACAGAGTTCCGCCACTGAAGCTTTCTTT
TRBV3-1,TRBJ2-7,NA,many,CASSQDGQGMDEQYF,TGTGCCAGCAGCCAAGACGGTCAGGGAATGGACGAGCAGTACTTC
TRBV6-2/TRBV6-3,TRBJ1-2,NA,NA,CASSYSPGSLGYTF,TGTGCCAGCAGTTACTCTCCAGGGTCACTTGGCTACACCTTC
TRBV7-9,TRBJ2-7,NA,many,CASSPRVDSYEQYF,TGTGCCAGCAGCCCCCGGGTAGATTCCTACGAGCAGTACTTC
TRBV2,TRBJ1-2,TRBD1,many,CASSPDRDDYGYTF,TGTGCCAGCAGCCCCGACAGGGACGACTATGGCTACACCTTC
TRBV15,TRBJ2-7,NA,many,CATSRTHGQTSYEQYF,TGTGCCACCAGCAGGACCCACGGGCAGACCTCCTACGAGCAGTACTTC
TRBV20-1,TRBJ2-3,TRBD2,many,CSAESSGRRRAQYF,TGCAGTGCGGAATCTAGCGGACGGCGTAGGGCGCAGTATTTT
TRBV20-1,TRBJ1-1,NA,many,CSARVYMNTEAFF,TGCAGTGCTAGAGTCTACATGAACACTGAAGCTTTCTTT
TRBV10-3,TRBJ1-1,NA,many,CAISDSTPYTEAFF,TGTGCCATCAGTGACTCGACACCGTACACTGAAGCTTTCTTT
TRBV6-1,TRBJ2-5,NA,many,CASSGQGLGTQYF,TGTGCCAGCAGTGGACAGGGACTGGGGACCCAGTACTTC
TRBV18,TRBJ2-7,NA,NA,CASSPSHLRAFYEQYF,TGTGCCAGCTCACCAAGTCACCTTCGGGCATTCTACGAGCAGTACTTC
TRBV7-9,TRBJ2-7,NA,few,CASSLASNPQQYF,TGTGCCAGCAGCTTAGCGTCGAACCCCCAGCAGTACTTC
TRBV5-1,TRBJ1-3,NA,NA,CASSLVIGSGNTIYF,TGTGCCAGCAGCTTGGTAATCGGTTCTGGAAACACCATATATTTT
TRBV6-1,TRBJ2-3,NA,many,CASSEGASTDTQYF,TGTGCCAGCAGTGAAGGAGCTAGCACAGATACGCAGTATTTT
TRBV30,TRBJ1-4,NA,many,CAWSVRVGEKLFF,TGTGCCTGGAGTGTACGAGTAGGGGAAAAACTGTTTTTT
TRBV20-1,TRBJ2-7,NA,many,CSAKKGAYEQYF,TGCAGTGCTAAAAAAGGGGCATACGAGCAGTACTTC
TRBV5-1,TRBJ2-7,NA,many,CASSTNGGEQYF,TGCGCCAGCAGCACCAATGGAGGGGAGCAGTACTTC
TRBV5-1,TRBJ2-7,NA,many,CASSLVPDYEQYF,TGCGCCAGCAGCTTGGTTCCGGACTACGAGCAGTACTTC
TRBV2,TRBJ2-7,NA,many,CASSEQTLPTYEQYF,TGTGCCAGCAGTGAACAGACCCTACCTACCTACGAGCAGTACTTC
TRBV7-9,TRBJ1-1,NA,NA,CASSLDSYRHGARMNTEAFF,TGTGCCAGCAGCTTAGATAGTTATCGGCATGGGGCCCGGATGAACACTGAAGCTTTCTTT
TRBV11-3,TRBJ1-2,TRBD1,many,CASSLETGGSYGYTF,TGTGCCAGCAGCTTAGAGACAGGGGGCTCCTATGGCTACACCTTC
TRBV5-1,TRBJ1-1,NA,many,CASSFGQQFDTEAFF,TGCGCCAGCAGCTTCGGACAGCAGTTTGACACTGAAGCTTTCTTT
TRBV5-1,TRBJ2-2,NA,few,CASPANTGELFF,TGCGCCAGCCCAGCGAACACCGGGGAGCTGTTTTTT
TRBV9,TRBJ2-5,TRBD2,NA,CASSVGTSGRGETQYF,TGTGCCAGCAGCGTCGGGACTAGCGGGAGGGGAGAGACCCAGTACTTC